This T cell receptor beta chain originates from a study of T cell responses to AZD1222 COVID-19 vaccine. Study findings and constraints: Donors were largely white British and mainly female; clonal diversity was possibly underestimated.

Profiling relied on immunoSEQ multiplex PCR, and the TCRdb table lists in-frame clones only, not all of them. The data hold fewer than 200,000 clones, with 94% observed a single time. As regards this clone: Its antigen is not identified.

The CDR3 has 18 residues. The sequences come from peripheral blood, collected 28 days after the second AZD1222 dose. This receptor was obtained from an adult who received the AZD1222 COVID-19 vaccine. The chain employs TRBV1 and TRBJ2-7; TRBD2, as called in the table, went unchecked against the DNA. TRBV1 is a pseudogene segment. The CDR3 DNA is TGCACCAGCAGCTACCGTGGACGTCTAGCGGGAGGGTTCTACGAGCAGTACTTC. Its protein is CTSSYRGRLAGGFYEQYF.